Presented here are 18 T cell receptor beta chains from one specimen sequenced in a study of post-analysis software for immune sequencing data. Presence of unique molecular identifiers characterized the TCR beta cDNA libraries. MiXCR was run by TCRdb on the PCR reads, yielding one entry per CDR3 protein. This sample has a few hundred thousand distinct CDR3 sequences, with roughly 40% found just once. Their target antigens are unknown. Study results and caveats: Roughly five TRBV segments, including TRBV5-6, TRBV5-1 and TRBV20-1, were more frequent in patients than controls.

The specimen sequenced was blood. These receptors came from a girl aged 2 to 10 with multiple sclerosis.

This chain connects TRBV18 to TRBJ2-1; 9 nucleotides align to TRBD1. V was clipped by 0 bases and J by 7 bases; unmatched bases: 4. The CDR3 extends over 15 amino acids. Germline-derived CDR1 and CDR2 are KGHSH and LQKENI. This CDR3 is CASSPPGQGNNEQFF. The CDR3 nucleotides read TGTGCCAGCTCACCACCCGGACAGGGGAATAATGAGCAGTTCTTC.

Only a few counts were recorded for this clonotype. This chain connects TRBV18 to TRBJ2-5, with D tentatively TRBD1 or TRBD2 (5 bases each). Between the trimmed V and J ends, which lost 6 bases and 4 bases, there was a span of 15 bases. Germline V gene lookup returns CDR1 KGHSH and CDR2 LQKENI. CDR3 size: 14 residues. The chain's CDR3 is CASSLQAGTETQYF. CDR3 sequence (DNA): TGTGCCAGCTCCCTCCAGGCAGGGACAGAGACCCAGTACTTC.

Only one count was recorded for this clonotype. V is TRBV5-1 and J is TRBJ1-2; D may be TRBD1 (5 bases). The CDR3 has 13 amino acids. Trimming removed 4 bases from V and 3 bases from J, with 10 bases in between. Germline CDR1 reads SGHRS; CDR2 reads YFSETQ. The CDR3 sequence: CASSMDNDYGYTF. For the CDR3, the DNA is TGCGCCAGCAGCATGGACAACGACTATGGCTACACCTTC.

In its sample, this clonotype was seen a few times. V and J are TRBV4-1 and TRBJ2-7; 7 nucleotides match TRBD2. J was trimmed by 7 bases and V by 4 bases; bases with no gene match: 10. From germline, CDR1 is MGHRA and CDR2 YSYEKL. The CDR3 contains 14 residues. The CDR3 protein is CASSPYGDYNEQYF. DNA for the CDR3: TGCGCCAGCAGCCCCTACGGGGACTACAATGAGCAGTACTTC.

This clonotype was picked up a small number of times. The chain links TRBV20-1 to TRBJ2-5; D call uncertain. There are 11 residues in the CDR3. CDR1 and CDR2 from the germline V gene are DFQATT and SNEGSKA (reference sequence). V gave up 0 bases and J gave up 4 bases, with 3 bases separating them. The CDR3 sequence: CSARELETQYF. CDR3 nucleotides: TGCAGTGCTAGAGAGTTAGAGACCCAGTACTTC.

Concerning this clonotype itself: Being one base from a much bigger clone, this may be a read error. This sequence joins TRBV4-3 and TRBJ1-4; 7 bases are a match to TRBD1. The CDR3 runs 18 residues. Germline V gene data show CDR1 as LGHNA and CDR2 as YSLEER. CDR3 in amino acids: CTSSQTLLRQGLNEKLFF. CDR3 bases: TGCACCAGCAGCCAAACCCTCCTGAGACAGGGACTTAATGAAAAACTGTTTTTT.

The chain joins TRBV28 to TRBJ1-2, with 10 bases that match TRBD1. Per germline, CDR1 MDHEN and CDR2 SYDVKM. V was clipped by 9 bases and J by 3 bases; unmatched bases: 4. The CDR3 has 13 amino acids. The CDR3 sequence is CASQGTGDYGYTF. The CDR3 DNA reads TGTGCCAGTCAAGGGACAGGGGACTATGGCTACACCTTC.

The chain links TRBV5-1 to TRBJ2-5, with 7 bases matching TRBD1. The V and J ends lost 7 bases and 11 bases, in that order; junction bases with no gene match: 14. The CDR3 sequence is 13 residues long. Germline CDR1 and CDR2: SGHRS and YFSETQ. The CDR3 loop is CASSGTVLEEQYF. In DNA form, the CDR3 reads TGCGCCAGCTCCGGGACAGTCCTAGAGGAGCAGTACTTC.

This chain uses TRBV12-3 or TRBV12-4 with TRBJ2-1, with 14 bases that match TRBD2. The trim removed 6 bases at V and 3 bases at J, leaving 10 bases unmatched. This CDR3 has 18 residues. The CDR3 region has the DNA TGTGCCAGCAGCCAACTAGGACTAGCGGGAGGCCTCTACAATGAGCAGTTCTTC. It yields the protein CASSQLGLAGGLYNEQFF.

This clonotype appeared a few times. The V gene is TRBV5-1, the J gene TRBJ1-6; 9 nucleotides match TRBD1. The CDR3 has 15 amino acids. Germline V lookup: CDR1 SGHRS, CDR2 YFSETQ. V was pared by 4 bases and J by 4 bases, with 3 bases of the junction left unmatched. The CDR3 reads CASSRGQGYNSPLHF. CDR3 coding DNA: TGCGCCAGCAGCCGTGGACAGGGGTATAATTCACCCCTCCACTTT. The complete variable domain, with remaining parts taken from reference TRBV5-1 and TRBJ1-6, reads KAGVTQTPRYLIKTRGQQVTLSCSPISGHRSVSWYQQTPGQGLQFLFEYFSETQRNKGNFPGRFSGRQFSNSRSEMNVSTLELGDSALYLCASSRGQGYNSPLHFGNGTRLTVT.

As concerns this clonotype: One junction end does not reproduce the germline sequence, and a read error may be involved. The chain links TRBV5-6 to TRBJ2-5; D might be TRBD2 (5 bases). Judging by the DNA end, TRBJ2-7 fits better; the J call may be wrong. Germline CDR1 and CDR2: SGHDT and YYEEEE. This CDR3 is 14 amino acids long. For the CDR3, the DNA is TGTGTCAGCAGCCGCGGGTTGAGCTCCTACGAGCAGTACTTC. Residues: CVSSRGLSSYEQYF.

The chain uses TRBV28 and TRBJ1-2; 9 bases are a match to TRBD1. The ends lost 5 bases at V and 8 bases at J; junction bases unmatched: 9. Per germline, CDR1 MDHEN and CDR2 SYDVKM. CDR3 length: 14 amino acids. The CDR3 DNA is TGTGCCAGCAGTACCGGGACAGGGCTACAGGGCTACACCTTC. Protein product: CASSTGTGLQGYTF.

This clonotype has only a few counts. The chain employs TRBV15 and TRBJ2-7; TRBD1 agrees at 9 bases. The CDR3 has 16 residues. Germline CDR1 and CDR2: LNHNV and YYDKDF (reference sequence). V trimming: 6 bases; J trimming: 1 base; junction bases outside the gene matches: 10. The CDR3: CATRRGQGVGSYEQYF. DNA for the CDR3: TGTGCCACCAGGAGGGGACAGGGCGTAGGATCCTACGAGCAGTACTTC.

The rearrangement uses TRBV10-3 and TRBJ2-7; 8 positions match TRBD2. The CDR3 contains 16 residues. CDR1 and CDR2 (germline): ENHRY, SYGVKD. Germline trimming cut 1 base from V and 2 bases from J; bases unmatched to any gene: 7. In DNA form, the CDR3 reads TGTGCCATCAGTGAGTTACTGAGCGGGGGCACCTACGAGCAGTACTTC. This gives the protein CAISELLSGGTYEQYF.

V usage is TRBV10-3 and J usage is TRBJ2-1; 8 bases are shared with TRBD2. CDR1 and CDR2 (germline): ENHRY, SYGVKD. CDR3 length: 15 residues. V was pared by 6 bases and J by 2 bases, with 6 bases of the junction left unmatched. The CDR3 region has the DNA TGTGCCATCAGGGGAGCGGGAGTAACCTACAATGAGCAGTTCTTC. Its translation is CAIRGAGVTYNEQFF.

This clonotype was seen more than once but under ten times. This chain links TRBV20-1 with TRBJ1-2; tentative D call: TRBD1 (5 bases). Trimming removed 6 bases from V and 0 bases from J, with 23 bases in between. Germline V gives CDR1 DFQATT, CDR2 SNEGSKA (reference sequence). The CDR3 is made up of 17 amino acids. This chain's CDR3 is CSAFLGFGGVSNYGYTF. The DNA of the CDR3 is TGCAGTGCGTTTTTAGGGTTTGGAGGGGTCTCTAACTATGGCTACACCTTC.

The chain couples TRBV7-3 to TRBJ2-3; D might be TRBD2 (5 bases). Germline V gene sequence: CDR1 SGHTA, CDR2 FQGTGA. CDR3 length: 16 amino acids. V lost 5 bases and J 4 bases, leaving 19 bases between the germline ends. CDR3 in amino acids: CASSLEAGPPPDTQYF. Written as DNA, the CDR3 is TGTGCCAGCAGCCTAGAGGCGGGTCCCCCCCCAGATACGCAGTATTTT.

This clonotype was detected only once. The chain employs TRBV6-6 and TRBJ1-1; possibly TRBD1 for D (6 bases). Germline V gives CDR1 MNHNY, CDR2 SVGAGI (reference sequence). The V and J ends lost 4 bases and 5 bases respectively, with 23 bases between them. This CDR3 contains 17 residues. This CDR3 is CASSWGTPTLRRTEAFF. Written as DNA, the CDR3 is TGTGCCAGCAGTTGGGGGACACCGACCCTAAGGCGGACTGAAGCTTTCTTT.